These 21 T cell receptor beta chains were sequenced from one sample in a study of CD8+CD57+ T cells in acquired aplastic anemia. Individuals selected for sequencing had exhibited CD8+CD57+ cell expansion on flow cytometry. The template for TCR beta VDJ and CDR3 sequence profiling was genomic DNA. Using its own MiXCR run on the reads, TCRdb lists one record per CDR3 protein. The sample has 200,000 to 250,000 distinct CDR3 sequences, approximately 65% seen once; the top ten hold about 60%. Sequences were obtained from sorted CD4+, CD8+, or CD8+CD57+ T cells (not recorded which) from PBMCs. The receptor source for this set is a human donor with aplastic anemia.

Ten or more counts support this clonotype. This may stem from a read error, because a much larger clone lies one nucleotide away. The CDR3 loop reads CASGSMGYEQYF. The DNA for the CDR3 is TGTGCCAGCGGCTCCATGGGATACGAGCAGTACTTC. This chain joins TRBV7-9 and TRBJ2-7, with D unclear. The germline gives CDR1 SEHNR, CDR2 FQNEAQ (reference sequence). This CDR3 is 12 amino acids long. V was shortened by 8 bases and J by 4 bases, with 12 bases between the two germline ends.

This chain links TRBV15 with TRBJ2-7, with 9 positions matching TRBD1. The germline V gene encodes CDR1 LNHNV and CDR2 YYDKDF (reference sequence). This CDR3 spans 15 amino acids. V gave up 7 bases and J gave up 6 bases; unmatched junction bases: 13. The CDR3 DNA follows: TGTGCCACCAACAGTGCCGGGACAGGGAACTCCGAGCAGTACTTC. It yields the protein CATNSAGTGNSEQYF.

The gene calls are TRBV5-1 and TRBJ2-3; D uncertain. This CDR3 is built from 11 residues. V was trimmed by 4 bases and J by 6 bases, leaving 6 bases between them. Germline CDR1 reads SGHRS; CDR2 reads YFSETQ. The CDR3 region has the DNA TGCGCCAGCAGCAATAGCGATACGCAGTATTTT. It is translated as CASSNSDTQYF. The whole variable domain, remainder taken from reference TRBV5-1 and TRBJ2-3, is KAGVTQTPRYLIKTRGQQVTLSCSPISGHRSVSWYQQTPGQGLQFLFEYFSETQRNKGNFPGRFSGRQFSNSRSEMNVSTLELGDSALYLCASSNSDTQYFGPGTRLTVL.

As regards this clonotype: This may come from a read error, since a much larger clone is one base off. The J gene is TRBJ1-5, the V gene TRBV4-1; 8 bases align to TRBD1. CDR1 is MGHRA and CDR2 is YSYEKL in the germline V gene. V was pared by 3 bases and J by 7 bases, with 5 bases of the junction left unmatched. The CDR3 loop spans 14 amino acids. The CDR3 region has the DNA TGCGCCAGCAGCCAGGCGACAGGGGAGCAGCCCCAGCATTTT. It is translated as CASSQATGEQPQHF.

This clonotype was counted many times. The rearrangement links TRBV12-3 or TRBV12-4 to TRBJ2-1; D could derive from TRBD1 or TRBD2 (6 bases each). Between the trimmed V and J ends, which lost 1 base and 3 bases, there was a span of 16 bases. The CDR3 is 17 residues long. This CDR3 is CASSLEALGGLYNEQFF. The CDR3 DNA reads as TGTGCCAGCAGTTTAGAAGCGTTGGGGGGCCTCTACAATGAGCAGTTCTTC.

The chain has TRBV6-5 and TRBJ2-1, with 9 bases that match TRBD1. The CDR3 sequence is 14 residues long. Germline loops: CDR1 MNHEY, CDR2 SVGAGI. Germline trimming cut 8 bases from V and 5 bases from J; bases unmatched to any gene: 7. The DNA of the CDR3 is TGTGCCAGCTCAGGGGACAGGGAGAACAATGAGCAGTTCTTC. Translating it yields CASSGDRENNEQFF.

This clonotype has a handful of counts. The chain uses TRBV7-2 and TRBJ2-1; no definite D call. This CDR3 has 15 amino acids. The V end was cut by 2 bases, the J end by 3 bases, with 11 bases between. In germline, CDR1 is SGHTA, CDR2 FQGNSA. CDR3 in DNA: TGTGCCAGCAGCTTATCTTGGGGTCGCTACAATGAGCAGTTCTTC. Protein product: CASSLSWGRYNEQFF. Full variable domain (outside the CDR3, taken from reference TRBV7-2 and TRBJ2-1): GAGVSQSPSNKVTEKGKDVELRCDPISGHTALYWYRQSLGQGLEFLIYFQGNSAPDKSGLPSDRFSAERTGGSVSTLTIQRTQQEDSAVYLCASSLSWGRYNEQFFGPGTRLTVL.

This clonotype was seen a few times. The chain joins TRBV10-3 to TRBJ1-2; D remains ambiguous. Trimming took off 3 bases at V and 4 bases at J, with 9 bases between the two ends. CDR1 is ENHRY, CDR2 SYGVKD, per germline. The CDR3 length is 13 residues. Here the CDR3 DNA reads TGTGCCATCAGTGATGAAGGAAGCTATGGCTACACCTTC. The encoded protein is CAISDEGSYGYTF.

This clonotype was seen more than once but under ten times. The genes are TRBV4-1 and TRBJ1-2; weak D call: TRBD1 (6 bases). Germline-derived CDR1 and CDR2 are MGHRA and YSYEKL. V lost 0 bases and J lost 7, with 15 bases in between. The length of the CDR3 is 15 residues. The CDR3 DNA reads as TGCGCCAGCAGCCAAGAAAGCAGGGGCTTAGCTGGCTACACCTTC. Translation gives CASSQESRGLAGYTF.

The V gene is TRBV7-2, the J gene TRBJ2-7; TRBD2 agrees at 8 bases. The CDR3 is 15 amino acids. J was trimmed by 0 bases and V by 6 bases; bases with no gene match: 7. Germline V gene data show CDR1 as SGHTA and CDR2 as FQGNSA. DNA for the CDR3: TGTGCCAGCAGTGTAGCGGGGACGACCTCCTACGAGCAGTACTTC. Translation: CASSVAGTTSYEQYF.

On this clonotype itself: Being one base from a much bigger clone, this may be a read error. The V call is TRBV7-9, the J call TRBJ1-1; D is unresolved. The V end lost 5 bases, the J end lost 6 bases, and 13 bases lay between the germline ends. CDR1 is SEHNR, CDR2 FQNEAQ, per germline (reference sequence). There are 13 residues in the CDR3. CDR3 sequence: CASSPSEGPEAFF. The CDR3 nucleotides read TGTGCCAGCAGCCCTAGTGAGGGTCCTGAAGCTTTCTTT.

This clonotype was seen a handful of times. An end of the junction differs from the germline gene, which may be a read error. The rearrangement uses TRBV29-1 and TRBJ1-5; 7 nucleotides line up with TRBD1. The CDR3 length is 13 residues. The germline V gene has CDR1 SQVTM and CDR2 ANQGSEA. CDR3 bases: TGCAGCGTCCTTGGTACAGGGGATCAGGCCCAGCATTTT. Encoded protein: CSVLGTGDQAQHF.

V and J are TRBV24-1 and TRBJ1-5; D perhaps matches TRBD1 (5 bases). CDR3 length: 14 amino acids. Between the trimmed V and J ends, which lost 1 base and 7 bases, there was a span of 10 bases. In germline, CDR1 is KGHDR, CDR2 SFDVKD. In DNA form, the CDR3 reads TGTGCCACCAGTGATTTAAGGACAACACAGCCCCAGCATTTT. Translation: CATSDLRTTQPQHF.

The chain links TRBV19 to TRBJ2-7; possibly TRBD2 for D (5 bases). The CDR3 has 12 residues. The V and J ends lost 5 bases and 3 bases respectively, with 8 bases between them. Germline V CDR1 and CDR2: LNHDA, SQIVND (reference sequence). CDR3 in amino acids: CASSSGDYEQYF. The CDR3 DNA reads as TGTGCCAGTAGTTCCGGGGACTACGAGCAGTACTTC.

This clonotype was counted ten times or more. The gene calls are TRBV7-6 and TRBJ1-3; no firm D call. This CDR3 region has 15 residues. Trimming removed 1 base from V and 0 bases from J, with 7 bases in between. Germline V gives CDR1 SGHVS, CDR2 FNYEAQ. CDR3 nucleotide sequence: TGTGCCAGCAGCTTAGAGGCAGACTCTGGAAACACCATATATTTT. Translation: CASSLEADSGNTIYF.

CDR3 residues: CASSSQESKNIQYF. The CDR3 region has the DNA TGTGCCAGCAGCAGCCAGGAGTCCAAAAACATTCAGTACTTC. This chain connects TRBV7-9 to TRBJ2-4; D remains ambiguous. V was pared by 5 bases and J by 2 bases, with 10 bases between. Germline V gives CDR1 SEHNR, CDR2 FQNEAQ (reference sequence). This CDR3 is built from 14 residues.

The rearrangement joins TRBV10-3 to TRBJ1-1; D is unclear. V was pared by 2 bases and J by 10 bases, with 8 bases between. The CDR3 contains 11 residues. The germline V gene has CDR1 ENHRY and CDR2 SYGVKD. In nucleotides, the CDR3 is TGTGCCATCAGTGAGCTTGGCCGAGCTTTCTTT. Encoded protein: CAISELGRAFF.

There are a few counts of this clonotype. The CDR3 spells CASSDDRLAYNEQFF. CDR3 DNA sequence: TGTGCCAGCAGCGACGACCGACTGGCCTACAATGAGCAGTTCTTC. The V and J genes are TRBV7-3 and TRBJ2-1; D gene unclear. Germline assignment: CDR1 SGHTA and CDR2 FQGTGA. V dropped 5 bases and J dropped 2 bases, with 13 bases sitting between them. The CDR3 runs to 15 residues.

The chain joins TRBV15 to TRBJ2-1; TRBD2 matches at 7 bases. The V gene's germline CDR1 is LNHNV and CDR2 YYDKDF (reference sequence). V lost 3 bases and J lost 0; bases outside the gene matches: 5. This CDR3 region has 16 residues. CDR3 sequence (DNA): TGTGCCACCAGCAGCCGACTAGCCCTCTCCTACAATGAGCAGTTCTTC. Translated, it gives CATSSRLALSYNEQFF.

This clonotype appeared a single time. CDR3 sequence: CASSLGTSSGRDTQYF. CDR3 coding DNA: TGTGCCAGCAGCTTAGGGACCTCTAGCGGGAGAGATACGCAGTATTTT. The chain couples TRBV7-8 to TRBJ2-3, with 10 bases identical to TRBD2. J was trimmed by 5 bases and V by 1 base; bases with no gene match: 6. Germline V lookup: CDR1 SGHVS, CDR2 FQNEAQ. This CDR3 has 16 residues.

V and J are TRBV7-3 and TRBJ2-3; 8 nucleotides match TRBD2. Germline lookup yields CDR1 SGHTA and CDR2 FQGTGA. After removal of 3 bases from V and 3 bases from J, the junction contained 8 bases not matched to a gene. CDR3 length equals 16 residues. The CDR3 nucleotides are TGTGCCAGCAGCTTTATCGGACTAGCCGATACAGATACGCAGTATTTT. Protein sequence: CASSFIGLADTDTQYF. Complete variable domain (other parts from reference TRBV7-3 and TRBJ2-3): GAGVSQTPSNKVTEKGKYVELRCDPISGHTALYWYRQSLGQGPEFLIYFQGTGAADDSGLPNDRFFAVRPEGSVSTLKIQRTERGDSAVYLCASSFIGLADTDTQYFGPGTRLTVL.